These T cell receptor beta chains were read from a single sample in a study of siplizumab effects on memory and regulatory T cells. The protocol was immunoSEQ multiplex PCR, while the TCRdb copy is restricted to in-frame clones and leaves out a portion. The sample includes about 100,000 clones, 90% to 95% of them seen just once. Sample: Tregs sorted from blood. Receptors originate from a human donor in good health. CDR3s include the opening cysteine and the closing phenylalanine or tryptophan. A D gene is named only where the DNA matches it firmly. Only some rows state a clone size, as once, few, many or a class for expanded clones.

j_gene: TRBJ1-1; abundance: NA; d_gene: NA; v_gene: TRBV11-2; CDR3nt: TGTGCCAGCAGCTTAATGCAGGGGTGGGCTGAAGCTTTCTTT; CDR3aa: CASSLMQGWAEAFF
j_gene: TRBJ2-2; abundance: NA; d_gene: NA; v_gene: TRBV7-8; CDR3nt: TGTGCCAGCAGCAACGATAGAGCACGTCGGACCGGGGAGCTGTTTTTT; CDR3aa: CASSNDRARRTGELFF
j_gene: TRBJ2-5; abundance: NA; d_gene: TRBD2; v_gene: TRBV5-1; CDR3nt: TGCGCCAGCAGCTTGGGCCGAGGACTAGCGGCCCAAGAGACCCAGTACTTC; CDR3aa: CASSLGRGLAAQETQYF
j_gene: TRBJ2-7; abundance: NA; d_gene: TRBD2; v_gene: TRBV7-8; CDR3nt: TGTGCCAGCAGCCCTAGGACTAGCGGGAGCTCCTACGAGCAGTACTTC; CDR3aa: CASSPRTSGSSYEQYF
j_gene: TRBJ1-2; abundance: once; d_gene: NA; v_gene: TRBV27; CDR3nt: TGTGCCAGCAGTTTATTTGGCAGGAGCACCTATGGCTACACCTTC; CDR3aa: CASSLFGRSTYGYTF
j_gene: TRBJ2-2; abundance: NA; d_gene: NA; v_gene: TRBV9; CDR3nt: TGTGCCAGCAGCGTAGCGAGGACCGGGGAGCTGTTTTTT; CDR3aa: CASSVARTGELFF
j_gene: TRBJ2-1; abundance: NA; d_gene: NA; v_gene: TRBV6-4; CDR3nt: TGTGCCAGCGCCAGCGGGCCTGAGTCCAATGAGCAGTTCTTC; CDR3aa: CASASGPESNEQFF
j_gene: TRBJ2-7; abundance: NA; d_gene: TRBD2; v_gene: TRBV4-1; CDR3nt: TGCGCCAGCAGCCAAGGACTAGCGGGAGGGTCCCACTACGAGCAGTACTTC; CDR3aa: CASSQGLAGGSHYEQYF
j_gene: TRBJ2-5; abundance: NA; d_gene: TRBD2; v_gene: TRBV18; CDR3nt: TGTGCCAGCTCACCGGGCCCGGGGGGGACCCAGTACTTC; CDR3aa: CASSPGPGGTQYF
j_gene: TRBJ2-7; abundance: NA; d_gene: NA; v_gene: TRBV18; CDR3nt: TGTGCCAGCTCACCTTCCAATGGACTCCGTAAGGACGAGCAGTACTTC; CDR3aa: CASSPSNGLRKDEQYF
j_gene: TRBJ2-5; abundance: NA; d_gene: TRBD1; v_gene: TRBV19; CDR3nt: TGTGCCAGTAGTAGATCCGGGACAGGGGGTTTGGAGACCCAGTACTTC; CDR3aa: CASSRSGTGGLETQYF
j_gene: TRBJ2-3; abundance: NA; d_gene: NA; v_gene: TRBV5-4; CDR3nt: TGTGCCAGCAGCCACCGGGACAAACGGGATACGCAGTATTTT; CDR3aa: CASSHRDKRDTQYF
j_gene: TRBJ1-6; abundance: NA; d_gene: NA; v_gene: TRBV5-1; CDR3nt: TGCGCCAGCAGCGGGACGGCATATAATTCACCCCTCCACTTT; CDR3aa: CASSGTAYNSPLHF
j_gene: TRBJ1-5; abundance: NA; d_gene: NA; v_gene: TRBV27; CDR3nt: TGTGCCAGCAGTTTATTCTTGGGTCAGCCCCAGCATTTT; CDR3aa: CASSLFLGQPQHF
j_gene: TRBJ2-7; abundance: NA; d_gene: TRBD2; v_gene: TRBV5-1; CDR3nt: TGCGCCAGCAGCTTGCAACTTTTGGCTAGCGGGAGTTACGAGCAGTACTTC; CDR3aa: CASSLQLLASGSYEQYF
j_gene: TRBJ2-1; abundance: NA; d_gene: NA; v_gene: TRBV9; CDR3nt: TGTGCCAGCAGCGTAGCTTCCGCGGTGAATGAGCAGTTCTTC; CDR3aa: CASSVASAVNEQFF
j_gene: TRBJ2-5; abundance: NA; d_gene: TRBD1; v_gene: TRBV18; CDR3nt: TGTGCCAGCTCGCCCAGGGGGCGCGGGGAGACCCAGTACTTC; CDR3aa: CASSPRGRGETQYF
j_gene: TRBJ2-6; abundance: NA; d_gene: TRBD1; v_gene: TRBV27; CDR3nt: TGTGCCAGCAGTTTAGTAGGGACAGGGGTAGGCTCTGGGGCCAACGTCCTGACTTTC; CDR3aa: CASSLVGTGVGSGANVLTF
j_gene: TRBJ2-5; abundance: NA; d_gene: NA; v_gene: TRBV7-3; CDR3nt: TGTGCCAGCAGCTTAAGGGGTCTGAACCAAGAGACCCAGTACTTC; CDR3aa: CASSLRGLNQETQYF
j_gene: TRBJ1-5; abundance: once; d_gene: NA; v_gene: TRBV6-1; CDR3nt: TGTGCCAGCAGTGACTTTCAGGGATGGCAGCCCCAGCATTTT; CDR3aa: CASSDFQGWQPQHF
j_gene: TRBJ1-1; abundance: NA; d_gene: NA; v_gene: TRBV7-9; CDR3nt: TGTGCCAGCAGCTTGATGAACACTGAAGCTTTCTTT; CDR3aa: CASSLMNTEAFF
j_gene: TRBJ1-1; abundance: NA; d_gene: NA; v_gene: TRBV6-1; CDR3nt: TGTGCCAGCAGTGAGGTCAACATGGGGACTGAAGCTTTCTTT; CDR3aa: CASSEVNMGTEAFF
j_gene: TRBJ2-6; abundance: NA; d_gene: NA; v_gene: TRBV28; CDR3nt: TGTGCCAGCATCGGTGGGTCGTTCACTTTCTCTGGGGCCAACGTCCTGACTTTC; CDR3aa: CASIGGSFTFSGANVLTF
j_gene: TRBJ2-1; abundance: NA; d_gene: NA; v_gene: TRBV19; CDR3nt: TGTGCCAGTAGTATAGCGGGACCTGAGCAGTTCTTC; CDR3aa: CASSIAGPEQFF
j_gene: TRBJ2-1; abundance: NA; d_gene: NA; v_gene: TRBV30; CDR3nt: TGTGCCTGGAGTTTAGAAATAAACCGGGCTGAGCAGTTCTTC; CDR3aa: CAWSLEINRAEQFF
j_gene: TRBJ2-7; abundance: NA; d_gene: TRBD2; v_gene: TRBV10-3; CDR3nt: TGTGCCATCAGTCTAACTAGCGGGAGGCCCAATCCCGCGTACGAGCAGTACTTC; CDR3aa: CAISLTSGRPNPAYEQYF
j_gene: TRBJ2-1; abundance: NA; d_gene: NA; v_gene: TRBV5-1; CDR3nt: TGCGCCAGCAGCTACGGCCCTGGTAGGGGCCCCTACAATGAGCAGTTCTTC; CDR3aa: CASSYGPGRGPYNEQFF
j_gene: TRBJ2-1; abundance: NA; d_gene: NA; v_gene: TRBV5-1; CDR3nt: TGCGCCAGCAGCGGGAGGCGAGATGAGCAGTTCTTC; CDR3aa: CASSGRRDEQFF
j_gene: TRBJ2-3; abundance: NA; d_gene: NA; v_gene: TRBV2; CDR3nt: TGTGCCAGCAGTTGGGACCCCTCTAGCACAGATACGCAGTATTTT; CDR3aa: CASSWDPSSTDTQYF
j_gene: TRBJ2-5; abundance: NA; d_gene: NA; v_gene: TRBV2; CDR3nt: TGTGCCAGCACCCGCGGAGGGGCAGTGGAGACCCAGTACTTC; CDR3aa: CASTRGGAVETQYF
j_gene: TRBJ2-7; abundance: NA; d_gene: NA; v_gene: TRBV6-5; CDR3nt: TGTGCCAGCAGTTACCAGAACGAGCAGTACTTC; CDR3aa: CASSYQNEQYF
j_gene: TRBJ2-7; abundance: NA; d_gene: NA; v_gene: TRBV28; CDR3nt: TGTGCCAGCAGTTTACCCGAACCGGGACTTTCCTACGAGCAGTACTTC; CDR3aa: CASSLPEPGLSYEQYF
j_gene: TRBJ1-2; abundance: NA; d_gene: NA; v_gene: TRBV18; CDR3nt: TGTGCCAGCTCACCTGAGGGTTTAGGCTATGGCTACACCTTC; CDR3aa: CASSPEGLGYGYTF